The clone carrying this TCR beta chain was picked up a small number of times. Original processing notes: Reference gene primer amplification yielded estimated nucleated cell counts. Generated by immunoSEQ multiplex PCR, the TCRdb table keeps only in-frame clones and is missing some. V and J calls and clone size come straight from that table; D and trimming were deduced from the DNA. The table includes about 130,000 clones, 84% detected once. This sample stems from a study of blood T cell repertoires in COVID-19. Study overall: COVID-19 samples collected from the United States, Italy and Spain covered acute and convalescent phases. Sample material is recorded as cDNA or gDNA derived from T cells, B-cell-depleted T cells, or PBMCs.

CDR3 length: 15 amino acids. Germline loops: CDR1 SGHRS, CDR2 YFSETQ. V was shortened by 7 bases and J by 0 bases, with 14 bases between the two germline ends. The sample comprised peripheral blood. This sequence was found in a woman aged 60-75 years with acute or convalescent COVID-19. The chain combines TRBV5-1 with TRBJ1-3; possible D gene TRBD1, 5 bases. The CDR3 spells CASRGDLNSGNTIYF. DNA for the CDR3: TGCGCCAGCCGCGGGGACCTTAACTCTGGAAACACCATATATTTT. Drawing the rest from reference TRBV5-1 and TRBJ1-3, the complete variable domain is KAGVTQTPRYLIKTRGQQVTLSCSPISGHRSVSWYQQTPGQGLQFLFEYFSETQRNKGNFPGRFSGRQFSNSRSEMNVSTLELGDSALYLCASRGDLNSGNTIYFGEGSWLTVV.